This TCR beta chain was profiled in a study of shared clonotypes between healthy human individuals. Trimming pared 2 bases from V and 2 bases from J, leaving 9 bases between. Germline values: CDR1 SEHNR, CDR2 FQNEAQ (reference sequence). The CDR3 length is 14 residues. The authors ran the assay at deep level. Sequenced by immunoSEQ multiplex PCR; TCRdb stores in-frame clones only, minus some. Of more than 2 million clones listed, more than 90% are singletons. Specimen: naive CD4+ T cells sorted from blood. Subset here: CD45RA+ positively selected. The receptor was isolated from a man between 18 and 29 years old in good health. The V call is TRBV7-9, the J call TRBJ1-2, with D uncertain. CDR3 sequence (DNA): TGTGCCAGCAGCTTACCCAGGTCCAACTATGGCTACACCTTC. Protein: CASSLPRSNYGYTF.